The rows below give T cell receptor beta chains drawn from one sample of a study of blood T cell repertoires in COVID-19. TCRdb keeps only in-frame clones here, not all; method: immunoSEQ multiplex PCR. The sample consists of tens of thousands of clones, 88% of them appearing once. Sequenced: peripheral blood. The origin of the receptors is a man in his fifties or sixties with acute or convalescent COVID-19. Each CDR3 is given with its conserved first and last residue. Size is stated for part of the rows, as once, few or many counts, or as a class when the clone is expanded.

CDR3,J,size,V
CSASNSGNTGELFF,TRBJ2-2,NA,TRBV20-1
CASSPTGRAKNIQYF,TRBJ2-4,NA,TRBV11-1
CATSDRAGGISSGANVLTF,TRBJ2-6,NA,TRBV24-1
CASSHGAGANVLTF,TRBJ2-6,NA,TRBV3-1/TRBV3-2
CAISEPSGGNQPQHF,TRBJ1-5,NA,TRBV10-3
CASSGVTGGAETQYF,TRBJ2-5,NA,TRBV2
CASSLPRGGEVRAVLNGYTF,TRBJ1-2,NA,TRBV28
CASTADSYQPQHF,TRBJ1-5,NA,TRBV28
CASSMVLTGVGSNQPQHF,TRBJ1-5,NA,TRBV19
CASSLGPLEQYF,TRBJ2-7,NA,TRBV12-3/TRBV12-4
CSVLGTSGNYEQYF,TRBJ2-7,medium-sized,TRBV29-1
CASSEYGRGAEQYF,TRBJ2-7,NA,TRBV2
CAIGGRRPDTQYF,TRBJ2-3,few,TRBV10-3
CASSPGGVSGNTIYF,TRBJ1-3,few,TRBV9
CASSPATGGPWNEQYF,TRBJ2-7,NA,TRBV5-4
CASSILAGGYEQFF,TRBJ2-1,NA,TRBV10-2
CASSSPGTSGSWDTQYF,TRBJ2-3,once,TRBV28
CASSAPRGPGYTF,TRBJ1-2,NA,TRBV2
CASSIGPYRGNTQYF,TRBJ2-3,few,TRBV19
CASSLMGELTDTQYF,TRBJ2-3,few,TRBV5-1
CASSFRRQAGGQETQYF,TRBJ2-5,once,TRBV5-4
CASSPGRARAAGELFF,TRBJ2-2,NA,TRBV7-6
CASSLGGTEGSGKLFF,TRBJ1-4,few,TRBV5-1
CASSVGQSSGNTIYF,TRBJ1-3,NA,TRBV9
CASSLLGSGRSETQYF,TRBJ2-5,NA,TRBV27